This TCR beta chain was retrieved from a study of T cells in Graves' hyperthyroidism and ophthalmopathy. Findings and caveats of the study: Blood shared most expanded thyroid clonotypes above 0.001.

Amplification of TCR beta CDR3 regions used RNA as the template. An initial round of RT-PCR targeting the TCR CDR3 relied on the HTBI primer set. TCRdb re-derived calls from the multiplex PCR reads in MiXCR, one entry per CDR3 protein. The data show 400,000 to 500,000 distinct CDR3 sequences, around 13% seen once. Researchers barred patients who had uncontrolled infection, other autoimmune disease, pregnancy or lactation. Out of about 10 ml of fresh peripheral blood came the PBMCs. This clonotype was recorded at least ten times. Its antigen is not identified. The V end lost 3 bases, the J end lost 2 bases, and 11 bases lay between the germline ends. The CDR3 loop spans 14 amino acids. Germline V gene data show CDR1 as DFQATT and CDR2 as SNEGSKA (reference sequence).

The chain is built from TRBV20-1 and TRBJ2-1, with D unclear. This clonotype was sampled from a woman aged 18-29 years with Graves' hyperthyroidism. The sequenced material came from blood. The CDR3 DNA sequence: TGCAGTGCTAGTATGCTTACCCCCTACAATGAGCAGTTCTTC. Protein sequence: CSASMLTPYNEQFF.